These 19 T cell receptor beta chains were all obtained from the same sample, sequenced in a study of CD8 T cells in ankylosing spondylitis. The study, taken as a whole, reports: Characteristic, it appeared, of ankylosing spondylitis blood was a TCR beta motif of roughly eight highly homologous variants.

For these receptors, no antigen is known. TCRdb called the 5' RACE reads again in MiXCR, with one record for every CDR3 protein. The sample lists approximately 300,000 distinct CDR3 sequences, approximately 8.2% seen once, with 14% to 15% in the top ten. Sequenced sample: blood, either unsorted or a sorted T cell fraction (not recorded which). The receptors were sampled from a male donor with ankylosing spondylitis.

This clonotype was detected many times. The chain carries TRBV7-9 and TRBJ1-4; D gene unclear. The length of the CDR3 is 17 residues. Germline values: CDR1 SEHNR, CDR2 FQNEAQ (reference sequence). The germline V and J ends were trimmed by 4 bases and 5 bases, with 20 bases remaining between them. This chain's CDR3 is CASSSVASTTSNEKLFF. CDR3 DNA: TGTGCCAGCAGCTCGGTTGCCAGTACCACTTCGAATGAAAAACTGTTTTTT.

Many counts were recorded for this clonotype. The V gene is TRBV12-3 or TRBV12-4, the J gene TRBJ2-7; TRBD1 or TRBD2 may be the D gene (5 bases each). Deletions cut 3 bases from V and 1 base from J, with 10 bases between. This CDR3 has 14 amino acids. The CDR3 nucleotides read TGTGCCAGCAGTTTTTCGGGGCATTCCTACGAGCAGTACTTC. The encoded protein is CASSFSGHSYEQYF.

Ten or more counts support this clonotype. The chain recombines TRBV5-1 with TRBJ2-2; D not certain. The germline V and J ends were trimmed by 4 bases and 1 base, with 11 bases remaining between them. Germline values: CDR1 SGHRS, CDR2 YFSETQ. The CDR3 contains 15 residues. This chain's CDR3 is CASSPYPENTGELFF. DNA for the CDR3: TGCGCCAGCAGCCCGTATCCTGAGAACACCGGGGAGCTGTTTTTT.

This clonotype was counted a few times. The V and J genes are TRBV7-9 and TRBJ1-6; 7 bases fit TRBD1. This CDR3 contains 14 residues. Germline V gene sequence: CDR1 SEHNR, CDR2 FQNEAQ (reference sequence). V shed 3 bases and J 7 bases; nucleotides not matched to a gene: 3. CDR3: CASSLTGTNSPLHF. CDR3 bases: TGTGCCAGCAGCTTGACAGGGACGAATTCACCCCTCCACTTT. The variable domain in full, completed from reference TRBV7-9 and TRBJ1-6, reads DTGVSQNPRHKITKRGQNVTFRCDPISEHNRLYWYRQTLGQGPEFLTYFQNEAQLEKSRLLSDRFSAERPKGSFSTLEIQRTEQGDSAMYLCASSLTGTNSPLHFGNGTRLTVT.

This clonotype has just a few counts. The chain is built from TRBV20-1 and TRBJ1-3; 9 nucleotides align to TRBD1. The CDR3 consists of 13 residues. With V trimmed by 5 bases and J by 4 bases, 3 bases remained unmatched. The germline CDR1 and CDR2 sequences are DFQATT and SNEGSKA (reference sequence). CDR3 nucleotides: TGCAGTGCTCCCGGGACAGGGGGAAACACCATATATTTT. It specifies CSAPGTGGNTIYF.

This clonotype showed up just a few times. The gene calls are TRBV4-2 and TRBJ2-2; D gene ambiguous. There are 15 residues in the CDR3. The germline V gene has CDR1 LGHNA and CDR2 YNFKEQ. Trimming took off 0 bases at V and 2 bases at J, with 7 bases between the two ends. The CDR3 sequence: CASSQEVVNTGELFF. For the CDR3, the DNA is TGTGCCAGCAGCCAAGAAGTAGTCAACACCGGGGAGCTGTTTTTT.

This clonotype was recorded a few times. This chain uses TRBV6-1 with TRBJ1-3, with D perhaps matching TRBD1 (5 bases). The CDR3 consists of 17 residues. The germline V gene encodes CDR1 MNHNS and CDR2 SASEGT. The V end lost 2 bases, the J end lost 0 bases, and 14 bases lay between the germline ends. This CDR3 is CASSEWGGGNSGNTIYF. CDR3 DNA sequence: TGTGCCAGCAGTGAATGGGGGGGTGGGAACTCTGGAAACACCATATATTTT.

This clonotype was seen repeatedly, ten times or more. V gene TRBV12-3 or TRBV12-4 combines with J gene TRBJ1-1; D gene unclear. V was pared by 3 bases and J by 0 bases, with 8 bases between. The CDR3 length is 14 residues. CDR3 sequence: CASSLEAVNTEAFF. As DNA, the CDR3 is TGTGCCAGCAGTTTGGAAGCCGTGAACACTGAAGCTTTCTTT.

The rearrangement uses TRBV7-9 and TRBJ2-2, with TRBD2 matching over 7 bases. Germline lookup yields CDR1 SEHNR and CDR2 FQNEAQ (reference sequence). The CDR3 is 14 residues long. The ends lost 6 bases at V and 3 bases at J; junction bases unmatched: 4. CDR3 DNA: TGTGCCAGCAGTCTAGCGGCCCACACCGGGGAGCTGTTTTTT. Its translation: CASSLAAHTGELFF.

This clonotype came up many times. J is TRBJ2-7 and V is TRBV12-3 or TRBV12-4, with TRBD2 matching over 10 bases. After removal of 3 bases from V and 3 bases from J, the junction contained 5 bases not matched to a gene. CDR3 length: 15 amino acids. The CDR3 spells CASSFGLAGDYEQYF. The CDR3 DNA reads TGTGCCAGCAGTTTCGGGCTAGCGGGAGACTACGAGCAGTACTTC.

The sample holds many counts of this clonotype. V usage is TRBV5-1 and J usage is TRBJ2-3; 11 bases line up with TRBD2. V dropped 1 base and J dropped 5; count of bases not matched to a gene: 6. The germline gives CDR1 SGHRS, CDR2 YFSETQ. The CDR3 is 16 residues long. CDR3 in DNA: TGCGCCAGCAGCTTGAGAACTAGCGGGAGTCAAGATACGCAGTATTTT. Translating it yields CASSLRTSGSQDTQYF.

This clonotype was seen at least ten times. The chain employs TRBV20-1 and TRBJ1-2; weak D call: TRBD1 (5 bases). V was pared by 3 bases and J by 4 bases, with 9 bases between. CDR1 is DFQATT and CDR2 is SNEGSKA in the germline V gene (reference sequence). This CDR3 comprises 12 residues. For the CDR3, the DNA is TGCAGTGCTAGGAGGGGCGTCTATGGCTACACCTTC. Translating gives CSARRGVYGYTF.

The sample holds a few counts of this clonotype. The J gene is TRBJ2-2, the V gene TRBV5-1; the match to TRBD1 covers 7 bases. Germline V gene sequence: CDR1 SGHRS, CDR2 YFSETQ. V gave up 4 bases and J gave up 1 base; unmatched junction bases: 4. This CDR3 comprises 15 residues. The CDR3 DNA follows: TGCGCCAGCAGCCGCAGGACAGGGAACACCGGGGAGCTGTTTTTT. Its translation is CASSRRTGNTGELFF.

This clonotype has more than one count but fewer than ten. The V call is TRBV3-1, the J call TRBJ1-4; D remains unclear. Germline CDR1 reads LGHDT; CDR2 reads YNNKEL (reference sequence). Trimming shortened V by 4 bases and J by 5 bases, and 5 bases separated the two germline ends. There are 12 residues in the CDR3. The CDR3, as DNA: TGTGCCAGCAGCCGGAAGAATGAAAAACTGTTTTTT. Its translation: CASSRKNEKLFF. Combining the CDR3 with reference TRBV3-1 and TRBJ1-4 gives the whole variable domain DTAVSQTPKYLVTQMGNDKSIKCEQNLGHDTMYWYKQDSKKFLKIMFSYNNKELIINETVPNRFSPKSPDKAHLNLHINSLELGDSAVYFCASSRKNEKLFFGSGTQLSVL.

J is TRBJ1-4 and V is TRBV20-1, with D maybe TRBD1 (5 bases). Germline assignment: CDR1 DFQATT and CDR2 SNEGSKA (reference sequence). CDR3 length equals 12 residues. CDR3 protein: CSAGATNEKLFF. CDR3 nucleotide sequence: TGCAGCGCGGGGGCAACTAATGAAAAACTGTTTTTT.

For the CDR3, the DNA is TGTGCCAGCAGCCAGTCGCGTCTTGACTCTGGAAACACCATATATTTT. It specifies CASSQSRLDSGNTIYF. V usage is TRBV4-2 and J usage is TRBJ1-3; no reliable D call. V was shortened by 3 bases and J by 0 bases, with 12 bases between the two germline ends. Germline CDR1 reads LGHNA; CDR2 reads YNFKEQ. CDR3 length: 16 residues.

In this sample, this clonotype turned up a few times. V and J are TRBV10-3 and TRBJ2-2; the match to TRBD2 covers 15 bases. The V and J ends lost 2 bases and 1 base, in that order; junction bases with no gene match: 8. Per germline, CDR1 ENHRY and CDR2 SYGVKD. This CDR3 spans 20 amino acids. CDR3 sequence reads: CAISENIWTSGRGNTGELFF. The CDR3 DNA follows: TGTGCCATCAGTGAGAACATATGGACTAGCGGGAGGGGGAACACCGGGGAGCTGTTTTTT.

The chain uses TRBV27 and TRBJ1-5, with D unresolved. CDR3 size: 15 residues. Germline V CDR1 and CDR2: MNHEY, SMNVEV (reference sequence). The V end was cut by 3 bases, the J end by 9 bases, with 18 bases between. CDR3 in amino acids: CASSFSGRAYLPQHF. The CDR3 DNA follows: TGTGCCAGCAGTTTTTCCGGGAGGGCGTATTTGCCCCAGCATTTT.

A few counts support this clonotype. The chain combines TRBV12-3 or TRBV12-4 with TRBJ2-2; perhaps TRBD2 as D (7 bases). V was trimmed by 6 bases and J by 8 bases, leaving 13 bases between them. This CDR3 contains 13 residues. DNA for the CDR3: TGTGCCAGCAGGAGGGGGGGCGCGGGGGAGCTGTTTTTT. Encoded protein: CASRRGGAGELFF.